The rows below give T cell receptor beta chains drawn from one sample of a study of chemoradiotherapy in HPV16-positive cancers. Clones were sequenced by immunoSEQ multiplex PCR, and TCRdb holds only the in-frame ones, with some missing. The table shows 3,200 or so clones, with 80% to 90% occurring only once. The sample here was tumor tissue, taken from a patient who underwent chemoradiotherapy. The source of these receptors is a human donor with HPV-associated anogenital cancer. CDR3s include the opening cysteine and the closing phenylalanine or tryptophan. The D gene is left open where the match is weak. The size of a clone is reported for some rows only, either as once, few or many, or as a class for expanded clones.

V gene	clone size	D gene	J gene	CDR3 DNA	CDR3 protein
TRBV7-2	NA	NA	TRBJ1-6	TGTGCCAGCAGCTCACCGGGACCGAGCCACTTT	CASSSPGPSHF
TRBV7-2	few	NA	TRBJ1-1	TGTGCCAGCAGCCCAAGCGTAGTTAGAAACAGGGTGAACACTGAAGCTTTCTTT	CASSPSVVRNRVNTEAFF
TRBV9	NA	TRBD2	TRBJ2-2	TGTGCCAGCAGCCCCAGGGGCGGGGGGGGCACCGGGGAGCTGTTTTTT	CASSPRGGGGTGELFF
TRBV30	NA	NA	TRBJ2-1	TGTGCCTGGAGTGTATTGGGGACCGACAATGAGCAGTTCTTC	CAWSVLGTDNEQFF
TRBV19	NA	TRBD1	TRBJ2-2	TGTGCCAGTAGCCCAGGGGGCTCAAACACCGGGGAGCTGTTTTTT	CASSPGGSNTGELFF
TRBV18	once	TRBD1	TRBJ2-7	TGTGCCAGCTCAGAACTTGGACAGGGGGCGGACGAGCAGTACTTC	CASSELGQGADEQYF
TRBV19	NA	NA	TRBJ1-1	TGTGCCACCTCGGACGGCGTGAACACTGAAGCTTTCTTT	CATSDGVNTEAFF
TRBV2	NA	NA	TRBJ2-3	TGTGCCAGCAGTGGAATACCAGATACGCAGTATTTT	CASSGIPDTQYF
TRBV6-1	NA	TRBD1	TRBJ2-7	TGTGCCAGCAGATCCGGGACAGGTCCCCACGAGCAGTACTTC	CASRSGTGPHEQYF
TRBV15	NA	TRBD1	TRBJ2-5	TGTGCCACCATGAGAGACAGGGCGCAAGAGACCCAGTACTTC	CATMRDRAQETQYF
TRBV11-2	few	NA	TRBJ1-4	TGTGCCAGCAGCGCGGCTCTGCATAATGAAAAACTGTTTTTT	CASSAALHNEKLFF
TRBV2	NA	NA	TRBJ1-2	TGTGCCAGCAGTAGGGGAGGGAACAACTATGGCTACACCTTC	CASSRGGNNYGYTF
TRBV18	NA	NA	TRBJ1-1	TGTGCCAGCTCACAAATCCGTGGGGGTACTGAAGCTTTCTTT	CASSQIRGGTEAFF
TRBV6-6	NA	NA	TRBJ2-1	TGTGCCAGCAGTAGGGTGACTCGAATGGGATATAATGAGCAGTTCTTC	CASSRVTRMGYNEQFF
TRBV10-3	NA	NA	TRBJ1-2	TGTGCCATCAATGGGGGCGGAAACTATGGCTACACCTTC	CAINGGGNYGYTF
TRBV11-1	once	NA	TRBJ2-3	TGTGCCAGCAGCTTCGTGGAGGGCGCGGATACGCAGTATTTT	CASSFVEGADTQYF
TRBV19	NA	NA	TRBJ1-5	TGTGCCAGTAGTCTGGGGCTGGGCAATCAGCCCCAGCATTTT	CASSLGLGNQPQHF
TRBV7-8	NA	TRBD2	TRBJ2-2	TGTGCCAGCATCCCGACTAGCGGAATTCCAACGAACACCGGGGAGCTGTTTTTT	CASIPTSGIPTNTGELFF
TRBV2	few	NA	TRBJ2-7	TGTGCCAGCAGTTCCCCCTCCTTCGGGGAGAACGAGCAGTACTTC	CASSSPSFGENEQYF
TRBV2	NA	NA	TRBJ1-5	TGTGCCAGCAGTGGCCTGCGGGATAGCAATCAGCCCCAGCATTTT	CASSGLRDSNQPQHF
TRBV6-5	NA	NA	TRBJ2-7	TGTGCCAGCAGTTACTCCGGCAGGGACTACGAGCAGTACTTC	CASSYSGRDYEQYF
TRBV5-1	NA	TRBD2	TRBJ2-7	TGCGCCAGCAGCCCTCGACTGGGCGGGAGGGATTCGAACTACGAGCAGTACTTC	CASSPRLGGRDSNYEQYF
TRBV7-9	once	NA	TRBJ2-7	TGTGCCAGCAGCTTTGACCTCAGGGGTCCCTACGAGCAGTACTTC	CASSFDLRGPYEQYF
TRBV5-4	once	NA	TRBJ2-1	TGTGCCAGCTCTCCAGCGGCCTCCTACAATGAGCAGTTCTTC	CASSPAASYNEQFF
TRBV9	NA	TRBD2	TRBJ2-7	TGTGCCAGCAGCGTAGAGGCTAGCGGGAGTCTGAAGCAGTACTTC	CASSVEASGSLKQYF
TRBV6-5	NA	NA	TRBJ2-2	TGTGCCAGCACCCCACGGCAGAACACCGGGGAGCTGTTTTTT	CASTPRQNTGELFF
TRBV4-3	once	NA	TRBJ2-7	TGCGCCAGCAGCCAAGGAAAGAGCTTATGGGACCTAACCACTAACCTGTACGAGCAGTACTTC	CASSQGKSLWDLTTNLYEQYF
TRBV19	NA	NA	TRBJ1-2	TGTGCCAGTAGTATTTCAGTCTATGGCTACACCTTC	CASSISVYGYTF
TRBV4-1	NA	NA	TRBJ2-3	TGCGCCAGCAGCCAACACCTAGCCGCAGATACGCAGTATTTT	CASSQHLAADTQYF
TRBV28	NA	NA	TRBJ1-5	TGTGCCAGCAGTTTCATGACAGGAGACCGTAATAGCAATCAGCCCCAGCATTTT	CASSFMTGDRNSNQPQHF
TRBV28	NA	NA	TRBJ1-5	TGTGCCAGCAGTTTATTAGTGGGGGGGAGTCAGCCCCAGCATTTT	CASSLLVGGSQPQHF
TRBV5-6	NA	NA	TRBJ1-5	TGTGCCAGCAGCCCCCATGGAGGGAGGTACAATCAGCCCCAGCATTTT	CASSPHGGRYNQPQHF
TRBV11-2	NA	TRBD2	TRBJ2-1	TGTGCCAGCAGTTACACTACCGGGACTACTCACGGCAATGAGCAGTTCTTC	CASSYTTGTTHGNEQFF
TRBV7-9	NA	TRBD2	TRBJ2-2	TGTGCCAGCAGAAAACTAGCGGGACCCACCGGGGAGCTGTTTTTT	CASRKLAGPTGELFF
TRBV6-5	NA	NA	TRBJ2-7	TGTGCCAGCAGTCCGGTGACGGCTAACTCCTACGAGCAGTACTTC	CASSPVTANSYEQYF
TRBV19	NA	NA	TRBJ1-3	TGTGCCAGTAGTCAACAGGGAACTGGAAACACCATATATTTT	CASSQQGTGNTIYF
TRBV29-1	NA	TRBD1	TRBJ2-2	TGCAGCTACCAGGGGGCACGGAGCACCGGGGAGCTGTTTTTT	CSYQGARSTGELFF
TRBV13	NA	NA	TRBJ2-7	TGTGCCAGCCGCAAGGGGGCGCGGGGGGTCTACGAGCAGTACTTC	CASRKGARGVYEQYF
TRBV7-2	once	NA	TRBJ2-7	TGTGCCAGCAGCTCAAGCCAGGGCTCCTACGAGCAGTACTTC	CASSSSQGSYEQYF
TRBV16	NA	NA	TRBJ1-2	TGTGCCAGCAGCCCGGCCGGACAGAGCTATGGCTACACCTTC	CASSPAGQSYGYTF
TRBV7-3	NA	TRBD1	TRBJ1-1	TGTGCCAGCAGTCTCAGTCCCGGGACAGCGAACACTGAAGCTTTCTTT	CASSLSPGTANTEAFF
TRBV9	once	NA	TRBJ2-2	TGTGCCAGCAGTCATGACAGGAACACCGGGGAGCTGTTTTTT	CASSHDRNTGELFF